The present T cell receptor (beta chain) was sequenced within a study of cytomegalovirus exposure and HLA in healthy donors. Study-wide points: A prior analysis recorded that most TCR beta V segments were productive about 90% or about 30% of the time.

It was with 60 Vbeta and 13 Jbeta primers that the PCR ran. Here immunoSEQ multiplex PCR was the method, and the copy in TCRdb shows in-frame clones only, minus some. The sample includes 150,000 to 200,000 clones, around three quarters of them seen just once. As concerns this clone: The target antigen is unknown.

The CDR3 length is 21 residues. The V and J ends lost 8 bases and 4 bases respectively, with 36 bases between them. Germline assignment: CDR1 SNHLY and CDR2 FYNNEI. The TCR sequence derives from a man aged 35-49 years in good health and CMV-seropositive. The sequencing input was PBMCs. The genes are TRBV2 and TRBJ1-3; the D is unclear. DNA of the CDR3: TGTGCCAGCCGAGGTCGTAACGTCTCTAAAACCTCGACCCACACGGGAAACACCATATATTTT. Translation gives CASRGRNVSKTSTHTGNTIYF. The full variable domain, rest sourced from reference TRBV2 and TRBJ1-3, is EPEVTQTPSHQVTQMGQEVILRCVPISNHLYFYWYRQILGQKVEFLVSFYNNEISEKSEIFDDQFSVERPDGSNFTLKIRSTKLEDSAMYFCASRGRNVSKTSTHTGNTIYFGEGSWLTVV.